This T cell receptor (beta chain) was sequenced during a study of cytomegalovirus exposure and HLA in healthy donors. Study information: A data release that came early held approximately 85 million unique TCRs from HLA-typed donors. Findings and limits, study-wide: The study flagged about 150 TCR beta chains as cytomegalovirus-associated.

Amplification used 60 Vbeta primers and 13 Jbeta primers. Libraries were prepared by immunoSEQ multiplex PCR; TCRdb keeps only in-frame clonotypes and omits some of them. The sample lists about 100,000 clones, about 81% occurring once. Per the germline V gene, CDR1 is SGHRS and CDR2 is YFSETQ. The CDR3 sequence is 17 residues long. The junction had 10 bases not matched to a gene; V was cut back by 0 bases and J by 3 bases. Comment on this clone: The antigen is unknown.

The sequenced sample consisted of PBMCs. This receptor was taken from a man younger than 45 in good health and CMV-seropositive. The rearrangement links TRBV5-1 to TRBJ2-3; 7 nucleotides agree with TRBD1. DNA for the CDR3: TGCGCCAGCAGCTTGGGCACGGGACAGCTTTTTACAGATACGCAGTATTTT. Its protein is CASSLGTGQLFTDTQYF.